The subject of this entry is one T cell receptor (beta chain). Its antigen is unknown. The data are from a study of cytomegalovirus exposure and HLA in healthy donors. Looking at the study overall: Researchers previously reported finding just under 120 million unique TCR beta sequences from about 200 million T cells. Whole-study findings and limits: Versus the approximately 670-donor mean, an Asian-associated ancestry cluster reportedly showed fewer N-insertions in a later analysis. Later analysis demonstrated an association between a missense DCLRE1C variant and TCR beta V- and J-gene trimming.

Germline V gene sequence: CDR1 MDHEN, CDR2 SYDVKM. The junction had 11 bases not matched to a gene; V was cut back by 6 bases and J by 0 bases. This CDR3 is built from 16 residues. 13 Jbeta primers and 60 Vbeta primers were used for the PCR. Here immunoSEQ multiplex PCR was the method, and the copy in TCRdb shows in-frame clones only, minus some. The repertoire consists of roughly 140,000 clones, with 55% to 80% occurring once and the leading ten covering roughly 7%. As for the donors, each was a healthy bone marrow donor. The gene calls are TRBV28 and TRBJ2-7, with 7 bases lining up with TRBD1. The sequencing input was PBMCs. The receptor's source is a woman aged 60-75 years in good health and CMV-seropositive. The CDR3 nucleotides read TGTGCCAGCAGGTCAATGGGACAGAGAGGCTCCTACGAGCAGTACTTC. Translating it yields CASRSMGQRGSYEQYF.